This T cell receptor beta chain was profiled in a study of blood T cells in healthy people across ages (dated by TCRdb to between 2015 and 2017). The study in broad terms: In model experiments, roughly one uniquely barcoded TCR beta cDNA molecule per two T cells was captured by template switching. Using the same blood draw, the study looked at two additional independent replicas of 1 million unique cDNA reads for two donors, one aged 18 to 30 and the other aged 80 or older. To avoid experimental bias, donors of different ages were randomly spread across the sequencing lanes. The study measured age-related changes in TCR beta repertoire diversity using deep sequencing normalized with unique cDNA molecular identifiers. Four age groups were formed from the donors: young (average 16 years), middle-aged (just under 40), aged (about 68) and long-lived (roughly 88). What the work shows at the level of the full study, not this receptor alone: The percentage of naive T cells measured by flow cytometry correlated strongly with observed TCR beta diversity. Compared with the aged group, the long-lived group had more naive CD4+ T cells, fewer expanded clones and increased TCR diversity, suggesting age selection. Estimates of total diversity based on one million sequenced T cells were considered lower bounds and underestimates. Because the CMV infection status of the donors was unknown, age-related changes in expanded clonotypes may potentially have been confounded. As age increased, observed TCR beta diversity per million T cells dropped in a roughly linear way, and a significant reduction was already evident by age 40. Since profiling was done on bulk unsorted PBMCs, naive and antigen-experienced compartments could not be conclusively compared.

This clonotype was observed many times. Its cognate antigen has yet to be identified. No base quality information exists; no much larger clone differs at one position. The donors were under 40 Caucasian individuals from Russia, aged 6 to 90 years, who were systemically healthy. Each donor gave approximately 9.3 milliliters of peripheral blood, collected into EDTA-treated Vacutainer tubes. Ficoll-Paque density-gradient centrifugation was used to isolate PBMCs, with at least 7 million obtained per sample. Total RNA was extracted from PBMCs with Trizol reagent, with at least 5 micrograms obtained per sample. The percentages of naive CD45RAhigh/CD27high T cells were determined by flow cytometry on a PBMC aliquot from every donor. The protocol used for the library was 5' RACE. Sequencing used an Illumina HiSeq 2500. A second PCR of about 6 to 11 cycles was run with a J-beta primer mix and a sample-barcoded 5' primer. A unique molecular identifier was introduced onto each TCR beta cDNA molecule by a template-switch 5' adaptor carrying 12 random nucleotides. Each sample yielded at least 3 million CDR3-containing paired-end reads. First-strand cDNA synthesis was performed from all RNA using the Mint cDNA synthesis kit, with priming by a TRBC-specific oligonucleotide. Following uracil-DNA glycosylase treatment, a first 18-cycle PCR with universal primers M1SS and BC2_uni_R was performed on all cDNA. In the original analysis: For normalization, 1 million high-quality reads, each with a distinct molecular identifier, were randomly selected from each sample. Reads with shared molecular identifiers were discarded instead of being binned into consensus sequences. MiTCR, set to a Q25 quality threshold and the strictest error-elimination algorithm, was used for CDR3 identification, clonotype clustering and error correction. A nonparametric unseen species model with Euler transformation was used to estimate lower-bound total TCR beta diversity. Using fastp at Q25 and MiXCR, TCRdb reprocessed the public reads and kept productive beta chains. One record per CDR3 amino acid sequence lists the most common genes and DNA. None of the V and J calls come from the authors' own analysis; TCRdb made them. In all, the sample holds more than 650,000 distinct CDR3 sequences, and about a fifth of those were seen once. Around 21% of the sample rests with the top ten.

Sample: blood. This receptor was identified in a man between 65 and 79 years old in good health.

CDR3 reads: CSGRSGAGNTIYF. The bases read TGCAGCGGACGCTCAGGGGCCGGAAACACCATATATTTT. In this chain, TRBV29-1 is recombined with TRBJ1-3; 6 matching bases give a weak D call of TRBD1. CDR1 and CDR2, per the germline V gene, are SQVTM and ANQGSEA. The CDR3 goes from the cysteine to the phenylalanine over 13 residues. Only the CDR3 DNA is retained, 39 bases long and in frame from the first base. V sheds 7 bases and J sheds 4 bases, leaving 14 bases between their ends.